The text below deals with one TCR beta chain. This specimen comes from a study of blood T cell repertoires in COVID-19. The V end lost 3 bases, the J end lost 6 bases, and 10 bases lay between the germline ends. The length of the CDR3 is 13 residues. Germline values: CDR1 KGHSH, CDR2 LQKENI. In the authors' workflow: Scientists estimated how many nucleated cells there were by amplifying reference gene primers. Here immunoSEQ multiplex PCR was the method, and the copy in TCRdb shows in-frame clones only, minus some. D and trimming were read from the DNA, whereas the V and J calls and clone size are those reported in that table. The sample comprises 55,000 to 80,000 clones, 89% of which are singletons, and 8% to 10% rests with the top ten.

Sequences were obtained from peripheral blood. The V call is TRBV18, the J call TRBJ2-3, with D possibly matching TRBD2 (5 bases). This receptor was identified in a man aged 50 to 59 with active COVID-19. CDR3 sequence: CASSPISGDTQYF. The CDR3 DNA sequence: TGTGCCAGCTCACCGATCTCGGGGGATACGCAGTATTTT.